These 27 T cell receptor beta chains originate from one sample sequenced in a study of early T cells in non-severe SARS-CoV-2 infection (dated by TCRdb to the early 2020s). Library preparation was by 5' RACE. TCRdb records NextSeq 500 as the sequencer. TCRdb reran the public reads through fastp at Q25 and MiXCR, keeping productive beta chains. Rows are unified per CDR3 protein, each entry keeping the most common DNA and genes. The sample data list roughly 65,000 distinct CDR3 sequences, and 10% to 15% of these were observed just once. Over 1.5% of the sample is taken by the ten largest. The sequenced sample was whole blood. The source of these receptors is an adult who was a healthcare worker with PCR-confirmed SARS-CoV-2 infection or an uninfected control (not recorded which).

The chain links TRBV7-2 to TRBJ1-4; D is unresolved. Per germline, CDR1 SGHTA and CDR2 FQGNSA. The CDR3 is 14 amino acids. Trimming took off 2 bases at V and 5 bases at J, with 9 bases between the two ends. The CDR3 region has the DNA TGTGCCAGCAGCTTAAGGACGGGAAATGAAAAACTGTTTTTT. Translating it yields CASSLRTGNEKLFF.

This clonotype was picked up a small number of times. The CDR3 nucleotides read TGTGCCAGCAGAAAGGGACAGGGGTTCCAAGAGACCCAGTACTTC. It encodes CASRKGQGFQETQYF. V is TRBV28 and J is TRBJ2-5; 10 bases match TRBD1. CDR1 and CDR2 (germline): MDHEN, SYDVKM. This CDR3 is built from 15 residues. Losses at the gene ends were 6 bases for V and 1 base for J; bases not matched to a gene: 5.

The chain couples TRBV7-2 to TRBJ2-1, with D perhaps matching TRBD2 (5 bases). The germline CDR1 and CDR2 sequences are SGHTA and FQGNSA. The germline V and J ends were trimmed by 2 bases and 9 bases, with 11 bases remaining between them. This CDR3 spans 13 amino acids. The CDR3 nucleotides read TGTGCCAGCAGCTTATCCGCTAGCCGTGAGCAGTTCTTC. Its protein is CASSLSASREQFF.

V and J are TRBV6-4 and TRBJ2-3; tentative D call: TRBD2 (6 bases). The CDR3 is 15 residues long. Germline lookup yields CDR1 MRHNA and CDR2 SNTAGT. With 2 bases removed from V and 0 bases from J, the gap between germline ends came to 9 bases. CDR3 nucleotide sequence: TGTGCCAGCAGTGACGGCGCGGGGAGCACAGATACGCAGTATTTT. It codes for CASSDGAGSTDTQYF.

This clonotype has a handful of counts. The rearrangement uses TRBV28 and TRBJ2-5; D gene unclear. Trimming removed 6 bases from V and 5 bases from J, with 7 bases in between. The V gene's germline CDR1 is MDHEN and CDR2 SYDVKM. This CDR3 has 11 residues. The DNA for the CDR3 is TGTGCCAGCAGACTAAGGGAGACCCAGTACTTC. Protein: CASRLRETQYF.

This clonotype was seen a few times. This chain connects TRBV19 to TRBJ2-1, with D possibly matching TRBD2 (6 bases). Germline V CDR1 and CDR2: LNHDA, SQIVND (reference sequence). The V and J ends lost 5 bases and 6 bases respectively, with 11 bases between them. The CDR3 totals 13 residues. The CDR3 bases are TGTGCCAGTAGTCACACCGGGAGCAATGAGCAGTTCTTC. Translating gives CASSHTGSNEQFF.

This clonotype has at least ten counts. This sequence joins TRBV11-2 and TRBJ1-1, with 8 bases identical to TRBD1. V was pared by 5 bases and J by 6 bases, with 5 bases of the junction left unmatched. This CDR3 has 13 residues. The germline CDR1 and CDR2 sequences are SGHAT and FQNNGV. The CDR3 DNA reads TGTGCCAGCAGCATCGACAGGGGCGCTGAAGCTTTCTTT. Protein product: CASSIDRGAEAFF.

This clonotype has only a few counts. The V and J genes are TRBV3-1 and TRBJ1-1; TRBD1 is a possible D gene (5 bases). V dropped 1 base and J dropped 8 bases, with 14 bases sitting between them. From germline, CDR1 is LGHDT and CDR2 YNNKEL (reference sequence). This CDR3 spans 14 amino acids. The CDR3 DNA sequence: TGTGCCAGCAGCCAAGGAGGCAGGGAAACCGAAGCTTTCTTT. Its protein is CASSQGGRETEAFF.

This chain uses TRBV2 with TRBJ2-5; D not certain. V lost 1 base and J lost 1, with 4 bases in between. This CDR3 has 13 amino acids. Germline V gene sequence: CDR1 SNHLY, CDR2 FYNNEI. The CDR3 reads CASSEGLQETQYF. CDR3 DNA sequence: TGTGCCAGCAGTGAAGGTCTCCAAGAGACCCAGTACTTC.

CDR3 sequence reads: CASSRTDHEQFF. The CDR3 bases are TGTGCCAGCAGCCGGACGGACCACGAGCAGTTCTTC. The J gene is TRBJ2-1, the V gene TRBV13; D unclear. Trimming took 5 bases from V and 10 from J, leaving 12 bases between them. Germline values: CDR1 PRHDT, CDR2 FYEKMQ (reference sequence). The CDR3 length is 12 residues. The full variable domain, completed using reference TRBV13 and TRBJ2-1, is AAGVIQSPRHLIKEKRETATLKCYPIPRHDTVYWYQQGPGQDPQFLISFYEKMQSDKGSIPDRFSAQQFSDYHSELNMSSLELGDSALYFCASSRTDHEQFFGPGTRLTVL.

This clonotype came up a few times. The rearrangement uses TRBV10-2 and TRBJ2-5, with D unresolved. The CDR3 runs to 12 residues. Looked up from germline, CDR1 is WSHSY and CDR2 is SAAADI. V dropped 8 bases and J dropped 7 bases, with 14 bases sitting between them. The chain's CDR3 is CASGQAIGTQYF. The CDR3, as DNA: TGCGCCAGCGGGCAGGCAATAGGGACCCAGTACTTC.

This clonotype was seen at least ten times. V and J are TRBV7-9 and TRBJ1-1; the D gene is possibly TRBD1 (5 bases). Germline loops: CDR1 SEHNR, CDR2 FQNEAQ (reference sequence). Between the trimmed V and J ends, which lost 1 base and 1 base, there was a span of 16 bases. This CDR3 is built from 17 residues. CDR3 in DNA: TGTGCCAGCAGCTTAGGTGGAGGTGGGACGGCGAACACTGAAGCTTTCTTT. This codes for CASSLGGGGTANTEAFF.

The V gene is TRBV2, the J gene TRBJ2-3, with D possibly matching TRBD2 (7 bases). This CDR3 contains 17 residues. Germline-derived CDR1 and CDR2 are SNHLY and FYNNEI. Deletions cut 5 bases from V and 0 bases from J, with 18 bases between. The CDR3 DNA reads TGTGCCAGCAGTATACAGGGCGCGCGGGGGAGCACAGATACGCAGTATTTT. This translates into CASSIQGARGSTDTQYF.

This clonotype showed up just a few times. The gene calls are TRBV2 and TRBJ2-3; TRBD2 agrees at 8 bases. The trim removed 6 bases at V and 4 bases at J, leaving 9 bases unmatched. Germline V gene lookup returns CDR1 SNHLY and CDR2 FYNNEI. The CDR3 spans 15 residues. Here the CDR3 DNA reads TGTGCCAGCAGCCCCGGGACTAGTTTGTCAGATACGCAGTATTTT. This sequence encodes CASSPGTSLSDTQYF.

This chain joins TRBV11-2 and TRBJ2-1; 7 nucleotides match TRBD2. In germline, CDR1 is SGHAT, CDR2 FQNNGV. J lost 0 bases, V lost 5 bases, and 10 bases had no gene match. The CDR3 spans 17 residues. For the CDR3, the DNA is TGTGCCAGCAGCGCCCGCCTGGGGGGGAGCTCCTACAATGAGCAGTTCTTC. This codes for CASSARLGGSSYNEQFF.

This clonotype was counted between two and nine times. The chain joins TRBV9 to TRBJ2-5; 8 nucleotides match TRBD2. Germline assignment: CDR1 SGDLS and CDR2 YYNGEE. Trimming at V came to 4 bases and at J to 5 bases, leaving 13 bases not matched to a gene. The CDR3 runs 16 residues. CDR3 amino acids: CASSPHGTSSAETQYF. The CDR3 coding sequence is TGTGCCAGCAGCCCCCACGGGACTAGTTCCGCGGAGACCCAGTACTTC.

J is TRBJ2-1 and V is TRBV27; 8 bases align to TRBD1. Looked up from germline, CDR1 is MNHEY and CDR2 is SMNVEV (reference sequence). V lost 8 bases to trimming and J lost 10 bases; unmatched junction nucleotides: 19. This CDR3 contains 16 residues. This CDR3 reads CASVNPGGAGPGEQFF. DNA of the CDR3: TGTGCCAGCGTTAACCCAGGGGGCGCGGGGCCCGGGGAGCAGTTCTTC.

The sample holds a few counts of this clonotype. The chain links TRBV5-1 to TRBJ2-7, with D unclear. V was clipped by 0 bases and J by 4 bases, with 8 bases between them. CDR3 size: 13 residues. CDR1 SGHRS and CDR2 YFSETQ come from the germline V gene. This chain's CDR3 is CASSLELLYEQYF. For the CDR3, the DNA is TGCGCCAGCAGCTTGGAACTTCTGTACGAGCAGTACTTC.

This clonotype was counted ten times or more. The chain joins TRBV20-1 to TRBJ1-3; D unclear. This CDR3 spans 13 amino acids. CDR1 and CDR2 from the germline V gene are DFQATT and SNEGSKA (reference sequence). V was pared by 2 bases and J by 4 bases, with 9 bases between. CDR3 sequence reads: CSARSRLGNTIYF. CDR3 coding DNA: TGCAGTGCTAGATCCAGGCTCGGAAACACCATATATTTT.

This clonotype turned up a few times. V is TRBV20-1 and J is TRBJ2-5; 15 positions agree with TRBD2. The germline gives CDR1 DFQATT, CDR2 SNEGSKA (reference sequence). J gave up 4 bases and V 3 bases, and 9 bases lay outside the gene matches. The length of the CDR3 is 17 residues. CDR3 nucleotide sequence: TGCAGTGCTAGGGGAGTGGGACTAGCGGGGGGATTAGAGACCCAGTACTTC. Its translation is CSARGVGLAGGLETQYF.

In its sample, this clonotype was seen a few times. The chain is built from TRBV11-2 and TRBJ1-2, with D tentatively TRBD1 (6 bases). Germline loops: CDR1 SGHAT, CDR2 FQNNGV. This CDR3 is 16 amino acids long. Trimming removed 6 bases from V and 5 bases from J, with 22 bases in between. As DNA, the CDR3 is TGTGCCAGCAGACGACCGGGACAACGCCCTGGGTATGGCTACACCTTC. Translation gives CASRRPGQRPGYGYTF.

The V call is TRBV3-1, the J call TRBJ2-7, with D maybe TRBD1 (5 bases). V lost 4 bases and J 3 bases, leaving 19 bases between the germline ends. This CDR3 is built from 16 residues. The germline V gene has CDR1 LGHDT and CDR2 YNNKEL (reference sequence). The CDR3 nucleotides read TGTGCCAGCAGCCTCAACTTGGGGCAGGCCGTCTACGAGCAGTACTTC. Amino acids: CASSLNLGQAVYEQYF.

This clonotype has ten or more counts. This sequence joins TRBV29-1 and TRBJ2-3, with 8 positions matching TRBD2. Germline CDR1 reads SQVTM; CDR2 reads ANQGSEA. V was clipped by 2 bases and J by 6 bases; unmatched bases: 10. The CDR3 extends over 15 amino acids. The CDR3 DNA reads TGCAGCGTTGAATTAAGGGAGCGGGGGCGGGATACGCAGTATTTT. Its protein product is CSVELRERGRDTQYF.

At least ten counts were recorded for this clonotype. The genes are TRBV15 and TRBJ2-2, with a tentative D call TRBD1 (6 bases). Germline V lookup: CDR1 LNHNV, CDR2 YYDKDF (reference sequence). Trimming pared 0 bases from V and 2 bases from J, leaving 16 bases between. The CDR3 spans 18 residues. The CDR3, as DNA: TGTGCCACCAGCAGAGATCCCCAAACAGGGTTAAACACCGGGGAGCTGTTTTTT. This translates into CATSRDPQTGLNTGELFF.

There are a few counts of this clonotype. DNA of the CDR3: TGTGCCACCAGTGATTTCGGGACAGGGGGTGAGCAGTTCTTC. Translating it yields CATSDFGTGGEQFF. The chain carries TRBV24-1 and TRBJ2-1; 11 bases align to TRBD1. Germline V gene sequence: CDR1 KGHDR, CDR2 SFDVKD. V was pared by 1 base and J by 9 bases, with 1 base of the junction left unmatched. The CDR3 spans 14 residues.

This chain uses TRBV27 with TRBJ2-7; D not certain. The CDR3 consists of 13 residues. The germline V and J ends were trimmed by 6 bases and 3 bases, with 12 bases remaining between them. From germline, CDR1 is MNHEY and CDR2 SMNVEV (reference sequence). The CDR3 DNA reads TGTGCCAGCAGAAAGGTGGGCGTCTACGAGCAGTACTTC. Protein product: CASRKVGVYEQYF.

To note about this clonotype: Being one base from a much bigger clone, this may be a read error. The chain carries TRBV9 and TRBJ2-3, with D unresolved. The CDR3 covers 12 residues. Germline CDR1 SGDLS, CDR2 YYNGEE. The CDR3 loop is CASSVAQDTQCF. The CDR3 DNA follows: TGTGCCAGCAGCGTAGCTCAAGATACGCAGTGTTTT.